The following is a T cell receptor beta chain sequence with its context. The CDR3 covers 14 residues. CDR1 and CDR2 (germline): SGHAT, FQNNGV. V lost 1 base, J lost 1 base, and 7 bases lay in between. The entry originates in a study of CD8 T cells in Susac syndrome. The multiple sclerosis controls comprised treatment-naive patients whose relapsing-remitting disease was stable or active. Bulk CD8+ and CD4+ cells came from magnetic negative isolation; CD8+ TEMRA by FACS. An amount of RNA that ranged from roughly 0.5 to 1 ug was reverse transcribed with random hexamers. immunoSEQ multiplex PCR amplified TCR beta CDR3 across 54 Vbeta, 13 Jbeta. TCRdb reanalysed the immunoSEQ multiplex PCR reads using MiXCR and keeps one entry per CDR3 protein. The table lists about 430,000 distinct CDR3 sequences, roughly 85% of them singletons.

This receptor was obtained from a human donor with multiple sclerosis. The chain has TRBV11-2 and TRBJ2-5; D is possibly TRBD2 (6 bases). Input material: CD8+ T cells from PBMCs. The CDR3 nucleotides read TGTGCCAGCAGCTTAGTGGGGGGCCAAGAGACCCAGTACTTC. Amino acid sequence: CASSLVGGQETQYF.